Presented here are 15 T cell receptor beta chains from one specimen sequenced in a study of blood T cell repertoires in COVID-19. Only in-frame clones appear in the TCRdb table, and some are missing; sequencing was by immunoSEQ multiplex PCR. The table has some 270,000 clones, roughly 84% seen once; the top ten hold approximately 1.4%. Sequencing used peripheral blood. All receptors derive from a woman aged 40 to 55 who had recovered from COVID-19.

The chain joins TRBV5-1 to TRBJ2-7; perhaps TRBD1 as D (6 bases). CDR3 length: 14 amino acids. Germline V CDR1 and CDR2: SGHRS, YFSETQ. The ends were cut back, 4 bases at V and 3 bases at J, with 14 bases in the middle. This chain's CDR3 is CASSDPGRGYEQYF. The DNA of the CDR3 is TGCGCCAGCAGCGATCCGGGCAGGGGCTACGAGCAGTACTTC.

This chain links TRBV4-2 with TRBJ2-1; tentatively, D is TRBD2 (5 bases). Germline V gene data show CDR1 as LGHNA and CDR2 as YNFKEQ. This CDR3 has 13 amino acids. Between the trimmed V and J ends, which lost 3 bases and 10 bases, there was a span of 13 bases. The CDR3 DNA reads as TGTGCCAGCAGCCACTCGGGATTTTGGGAGCAGTTCTTC. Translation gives CASSHSGFWEQFF.

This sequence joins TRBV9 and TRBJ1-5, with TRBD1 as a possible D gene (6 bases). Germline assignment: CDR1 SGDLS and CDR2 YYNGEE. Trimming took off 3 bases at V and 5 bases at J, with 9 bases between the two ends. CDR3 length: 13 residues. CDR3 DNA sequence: TGTGCCAGCAGCGAGGGGGAATATCAGCCCCAGCATTTT. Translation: CASSEGEYQPQHF.

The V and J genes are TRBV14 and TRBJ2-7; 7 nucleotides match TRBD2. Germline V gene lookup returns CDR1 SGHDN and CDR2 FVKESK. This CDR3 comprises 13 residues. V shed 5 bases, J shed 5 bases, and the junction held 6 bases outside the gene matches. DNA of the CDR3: TGTGCCAGCAGCTGGGGGGGGGAAGACGAGCAGTACTTC. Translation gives CASSWGGEDEQYF.

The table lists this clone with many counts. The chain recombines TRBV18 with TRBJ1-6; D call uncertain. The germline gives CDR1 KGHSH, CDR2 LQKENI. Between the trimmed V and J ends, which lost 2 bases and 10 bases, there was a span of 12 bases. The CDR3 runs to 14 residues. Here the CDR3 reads CASSPIRGGSPLHF. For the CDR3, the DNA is TGTGCCAGCTCACCAATCCGGGGAGGCTCACCCCTCCACTTT.

CDR3 residues: CASSLGGPAGIQPQHF. CDR3 sequence (DNA): TGTGCCAGCAGTTTAGGGGGACCCGCGGGGATTCAGCCCCAGCATTTT. The rearrangement links TRBV28 to TRBJ1-5, with a tentative D call TRBD1 (5 bases). Germline CDR1 reads MDHEN; CDR2 reads SYDVKM. The CDR3 has 16 amino acids. Trimming stripped 2 bases from V and 6 bases from J, with 17 bases between. Full variable domain (rest looked up from reference TRBV28 and TRBJ1-5): DVKVTQSSRYLVKRTGEKVFLECVQDMDHENMFWYRQDPGLGLRLIYFSYDVKMKEKGDIPEGYSVSREKKERFSLILESASTNQTSMYLCASSLGGPAGIQPQHFGDGTRLSIL.

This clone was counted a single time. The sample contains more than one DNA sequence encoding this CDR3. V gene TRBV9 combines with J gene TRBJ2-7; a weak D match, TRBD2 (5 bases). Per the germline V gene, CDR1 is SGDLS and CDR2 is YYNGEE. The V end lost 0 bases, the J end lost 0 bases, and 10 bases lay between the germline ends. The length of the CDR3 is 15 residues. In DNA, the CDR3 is TGTGCCAGCAGCGTAGGGACGGGGAGCTCCTACGAGCAGTACTTC. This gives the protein CASSVGTGSSYEQYF.

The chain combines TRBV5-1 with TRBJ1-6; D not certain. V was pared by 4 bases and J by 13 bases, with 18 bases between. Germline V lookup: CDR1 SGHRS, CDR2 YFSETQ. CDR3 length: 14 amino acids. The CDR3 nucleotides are TGCGCCAGCAGCGGAGGAACAGCCCTTTCGCCCCTCCACTTT. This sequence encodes CASSGGTALSPLHF.

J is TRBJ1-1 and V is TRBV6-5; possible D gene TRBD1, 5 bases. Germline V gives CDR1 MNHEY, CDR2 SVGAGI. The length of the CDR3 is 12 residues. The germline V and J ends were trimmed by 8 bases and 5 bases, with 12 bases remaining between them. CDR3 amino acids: CASLPAGTEAFF. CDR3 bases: TGTGCCAGCCTCCCGGCAGGGACTGAAGCTTTCTTT.

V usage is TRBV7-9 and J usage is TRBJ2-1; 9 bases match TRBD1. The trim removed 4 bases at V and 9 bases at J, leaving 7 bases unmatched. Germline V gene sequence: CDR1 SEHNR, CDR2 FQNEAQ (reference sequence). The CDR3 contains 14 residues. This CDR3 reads CASSSGDRVIEQFF. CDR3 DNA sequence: TGTGCCAGCAGCTCAGGGGACAGGGTGATTGAGCAGTTCTTC.

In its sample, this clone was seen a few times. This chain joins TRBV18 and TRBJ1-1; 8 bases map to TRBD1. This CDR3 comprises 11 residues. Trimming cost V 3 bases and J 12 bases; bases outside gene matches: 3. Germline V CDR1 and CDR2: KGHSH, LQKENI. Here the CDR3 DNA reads TGTGCCAGCTCACCTCAGGGGGCAACTTTCTTT. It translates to CASSPQGATFF.

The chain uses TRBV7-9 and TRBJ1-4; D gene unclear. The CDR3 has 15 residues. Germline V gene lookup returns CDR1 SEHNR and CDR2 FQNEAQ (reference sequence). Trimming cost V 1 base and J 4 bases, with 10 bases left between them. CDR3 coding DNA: TGTGCCAGCAGCTTAGTTGACATCGGTAATGAAAAACTGTTTTTT. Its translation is CASSLVDIGNEKLFF.

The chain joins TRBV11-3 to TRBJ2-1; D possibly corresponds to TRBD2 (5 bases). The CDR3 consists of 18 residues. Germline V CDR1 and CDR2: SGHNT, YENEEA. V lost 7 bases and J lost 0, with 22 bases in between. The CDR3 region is CASNPVGGYSSSYNEQFF. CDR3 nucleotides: TGTGCCAGCAACCCAGTAGGAGGCTATTCGAGCTCCTACAATGAGCAGTTCTTC.

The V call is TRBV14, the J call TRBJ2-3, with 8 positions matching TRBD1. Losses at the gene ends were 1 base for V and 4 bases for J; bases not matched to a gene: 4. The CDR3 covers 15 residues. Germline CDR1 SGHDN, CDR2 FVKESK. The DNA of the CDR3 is TGTGCCAGCAGCCAAGGGACAGGGAAGGCAGATACGCAGTATTTT. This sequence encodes CASSQGTGKADTQYF.

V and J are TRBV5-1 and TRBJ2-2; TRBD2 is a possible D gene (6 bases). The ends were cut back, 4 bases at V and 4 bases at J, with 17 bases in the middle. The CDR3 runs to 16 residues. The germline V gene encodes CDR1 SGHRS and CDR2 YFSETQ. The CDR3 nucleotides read TGCGCCAGCAGCCTCCTCGGGAGCCCGGGCACCGGGGAGCTGTTTTTT. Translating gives CASSLLGSPGTGELFF.